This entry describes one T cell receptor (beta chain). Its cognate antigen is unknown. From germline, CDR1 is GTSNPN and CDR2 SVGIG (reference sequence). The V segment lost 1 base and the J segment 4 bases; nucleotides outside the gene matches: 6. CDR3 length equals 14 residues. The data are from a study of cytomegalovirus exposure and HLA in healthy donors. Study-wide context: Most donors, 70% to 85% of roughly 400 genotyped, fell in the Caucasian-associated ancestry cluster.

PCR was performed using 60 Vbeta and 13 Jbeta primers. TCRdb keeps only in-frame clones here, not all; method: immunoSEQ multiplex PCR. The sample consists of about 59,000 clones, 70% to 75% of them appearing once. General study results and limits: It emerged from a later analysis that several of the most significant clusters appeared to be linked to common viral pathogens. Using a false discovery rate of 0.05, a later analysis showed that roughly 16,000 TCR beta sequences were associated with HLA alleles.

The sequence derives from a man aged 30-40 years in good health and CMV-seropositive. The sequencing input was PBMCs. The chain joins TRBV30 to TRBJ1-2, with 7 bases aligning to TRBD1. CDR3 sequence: CAWSGGQRRYGYTF. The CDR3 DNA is TGTGCCTGGAGTGGGGGACAGCGACGCTATGGCTACACCTTC.